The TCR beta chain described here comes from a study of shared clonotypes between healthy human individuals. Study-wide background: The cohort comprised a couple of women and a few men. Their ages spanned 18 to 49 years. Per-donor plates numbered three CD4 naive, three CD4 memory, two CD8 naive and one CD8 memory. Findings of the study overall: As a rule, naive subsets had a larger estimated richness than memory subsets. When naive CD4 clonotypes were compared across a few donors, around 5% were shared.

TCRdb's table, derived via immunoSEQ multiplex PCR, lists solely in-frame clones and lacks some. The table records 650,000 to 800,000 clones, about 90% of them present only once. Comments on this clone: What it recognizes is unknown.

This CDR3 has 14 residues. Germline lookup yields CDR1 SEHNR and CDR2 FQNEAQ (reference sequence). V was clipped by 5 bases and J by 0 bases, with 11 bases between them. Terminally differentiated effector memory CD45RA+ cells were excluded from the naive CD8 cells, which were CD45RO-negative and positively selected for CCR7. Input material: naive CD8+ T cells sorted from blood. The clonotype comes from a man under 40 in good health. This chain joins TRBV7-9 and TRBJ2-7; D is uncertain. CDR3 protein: CASSKTPSSYEQYF. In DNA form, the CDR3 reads TGTGCCAGCAGCAAGACACCGAGCTCCTACGAGCAGTACTTC.